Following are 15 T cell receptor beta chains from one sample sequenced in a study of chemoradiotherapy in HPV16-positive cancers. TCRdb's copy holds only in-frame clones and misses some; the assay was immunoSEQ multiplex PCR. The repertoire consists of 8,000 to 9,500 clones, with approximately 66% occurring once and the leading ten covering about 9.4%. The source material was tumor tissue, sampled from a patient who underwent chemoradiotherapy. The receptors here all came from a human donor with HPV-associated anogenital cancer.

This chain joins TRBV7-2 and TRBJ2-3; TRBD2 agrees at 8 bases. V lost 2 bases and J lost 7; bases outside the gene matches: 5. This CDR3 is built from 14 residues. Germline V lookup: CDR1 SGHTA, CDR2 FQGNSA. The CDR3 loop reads CASSLFGGGNTQYF. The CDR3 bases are TGTGCCAGCAGCTTATTCGGGGGGGGAAATACGCAGTATTTT.

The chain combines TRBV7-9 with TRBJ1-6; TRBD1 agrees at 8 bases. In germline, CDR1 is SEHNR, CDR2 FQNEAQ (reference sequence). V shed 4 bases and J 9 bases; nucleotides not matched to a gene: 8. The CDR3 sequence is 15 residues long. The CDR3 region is CASSSGQALGSPLHF. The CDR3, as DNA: TGTGCCAGCAGCTCGGGACAGGCACTTGGTTCACCCCTCCACTTT.

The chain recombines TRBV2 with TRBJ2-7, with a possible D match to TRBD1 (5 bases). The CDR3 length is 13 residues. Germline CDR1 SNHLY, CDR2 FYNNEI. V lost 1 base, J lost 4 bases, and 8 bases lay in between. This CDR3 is CASSEGGSYEQYF. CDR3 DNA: TGTGCCAGCAGTGAAGGGGGCTCTTACGAGCAGTACTTC. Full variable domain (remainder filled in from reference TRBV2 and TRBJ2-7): EPEVTQTPSHQVTQMGQEVILRCVPISNHLYFYWYRQILGQKVEFLVSFYNNEISEKSEIFDDQFSVERPDGSNFTLKIRSTKLEDSAMYFCASSEGGSYEQYFGPGTRLTVT.

The CDR3 is CASSWSGISNSPLHF. CDR3 DNA sequence: TGTGCCAGCAGTTGGTCCGGTATATCGAACTCACCCCTCCACTTT. V gene TRBV27 combines with J gene TRBJ1-6; D ambiguous. V was clipped by 4 bases and J by 10 bases, with 17 bases between them. The CDR3 sequence is 15 residues long. The germline V gene encodes CDR1 MNHEY and CDR2 SMNVEV (reference sequence).

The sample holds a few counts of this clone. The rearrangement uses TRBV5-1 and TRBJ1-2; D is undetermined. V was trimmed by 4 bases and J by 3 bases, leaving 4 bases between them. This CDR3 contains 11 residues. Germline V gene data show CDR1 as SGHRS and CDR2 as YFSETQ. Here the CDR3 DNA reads TGCGCCAGCAGCGCCGACTATGGCTACACCTTC. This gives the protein CASSADYGYTF. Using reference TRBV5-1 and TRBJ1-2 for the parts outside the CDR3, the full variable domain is KAGVTQTPRYLIKTRGQQVTLSCSPISGHRSVSWYQQTPGQGLQFLFEYFSETQRNKGNFPGRFSGRQFSNSRSEMNVSTLELGDSALYLCASSADYGYTFGSGTRLTVV.

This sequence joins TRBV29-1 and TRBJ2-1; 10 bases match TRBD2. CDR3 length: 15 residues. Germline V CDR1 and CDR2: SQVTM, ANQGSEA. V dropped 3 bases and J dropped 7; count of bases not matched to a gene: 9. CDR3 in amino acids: CSVEGEAGGQNEQFF. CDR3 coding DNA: TGCAGCGTTGAGGGAGAAGCGGGAGGGCAGAATGAGCAGTTCTTC.

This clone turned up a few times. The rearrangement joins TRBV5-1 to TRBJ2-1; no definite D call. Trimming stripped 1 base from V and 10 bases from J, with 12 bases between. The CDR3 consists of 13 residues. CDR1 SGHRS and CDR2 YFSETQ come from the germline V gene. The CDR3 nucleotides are TGCGCCAGCAGCTTGAGTCTTCGAACGGAGCAGTTCTTC. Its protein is CASSLSLRTEQFF.

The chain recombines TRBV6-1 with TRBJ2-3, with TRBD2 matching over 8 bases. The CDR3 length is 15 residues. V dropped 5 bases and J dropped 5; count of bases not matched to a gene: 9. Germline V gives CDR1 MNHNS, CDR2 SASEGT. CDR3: CASSPGLAVGDTQYF. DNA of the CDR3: TGTGCCAGCAGTCCAGGACTAGCTGTGGGAGATACGCAGTATTTT.

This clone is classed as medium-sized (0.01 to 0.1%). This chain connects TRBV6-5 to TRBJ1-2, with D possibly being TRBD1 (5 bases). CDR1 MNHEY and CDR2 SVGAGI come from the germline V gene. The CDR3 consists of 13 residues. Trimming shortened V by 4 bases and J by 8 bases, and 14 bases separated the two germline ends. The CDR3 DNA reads TGTGCCAGCAGTTTCCATCAGGGTCGGGGCTACACCTTC. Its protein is CASSFHQGRGYTF.

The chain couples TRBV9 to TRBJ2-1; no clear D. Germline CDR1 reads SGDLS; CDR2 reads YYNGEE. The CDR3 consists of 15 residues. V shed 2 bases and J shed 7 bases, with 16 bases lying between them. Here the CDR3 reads CASSVRTGPQNEQFF. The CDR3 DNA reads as TGTGCCAGCAGCGTCCGAACCGGGCCCCAAAATGAGCAGTTCTTC. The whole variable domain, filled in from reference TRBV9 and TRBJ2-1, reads DSGVTQTPKHLITATGQRVTLRCSPRSGDLSVYWYQQSLDQGLQFLIQYYNGEERAKGNILERFSAQQFPDLHSELNLSSLELGDSALYFCASSVRTGPQNEQFFGPGTRLTVL.

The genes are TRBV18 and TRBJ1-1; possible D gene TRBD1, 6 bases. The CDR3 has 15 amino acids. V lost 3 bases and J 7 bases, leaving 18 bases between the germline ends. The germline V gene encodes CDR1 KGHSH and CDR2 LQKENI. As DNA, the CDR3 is TGTGCCAGCTCACCCTATACGGGGGGGGACATTGAAGCTTTCTTT. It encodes CASSPYTGGDIEAFF. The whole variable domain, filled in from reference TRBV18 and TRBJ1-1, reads NAGVMQNPRHLVRRRGQEARLRCSPMKGHSHVYWYRQLPEEGLKFMVYLQKENIIDESGMPKERFSAEFPKEGPSILRIQQVVRGDSAAYFCASSPYTGGDIEAFFGQGTRLTVV.

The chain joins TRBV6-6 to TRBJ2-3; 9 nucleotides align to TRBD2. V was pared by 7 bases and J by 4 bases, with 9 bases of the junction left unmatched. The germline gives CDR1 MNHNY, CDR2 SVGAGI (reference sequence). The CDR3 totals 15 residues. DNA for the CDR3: TGTGCCAGCAAATATAGCGGGAGAATTGCAGATACGCAGTATTTT. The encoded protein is CASKYSGRIADTQYF.

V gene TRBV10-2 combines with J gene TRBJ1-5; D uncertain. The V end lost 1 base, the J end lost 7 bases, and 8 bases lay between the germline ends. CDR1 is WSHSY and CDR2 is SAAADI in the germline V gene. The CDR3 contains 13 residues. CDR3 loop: CASSEFPSQPQHF. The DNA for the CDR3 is TGCGCCAGCAGTGAGTTCCCATCGCAGCCCCAGCATTTT.

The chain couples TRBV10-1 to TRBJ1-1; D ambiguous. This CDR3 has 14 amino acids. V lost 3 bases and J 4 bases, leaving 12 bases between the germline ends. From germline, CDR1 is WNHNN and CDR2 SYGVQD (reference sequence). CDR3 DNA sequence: TGCGCCAGCAGTGAACTTCGACTCGGCACTGAAGCTTTCTTT. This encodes CASSELRLGTEAFF.

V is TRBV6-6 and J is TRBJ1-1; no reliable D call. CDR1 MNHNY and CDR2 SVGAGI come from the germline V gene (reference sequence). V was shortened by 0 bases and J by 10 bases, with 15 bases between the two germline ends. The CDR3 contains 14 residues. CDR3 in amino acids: CASSYSKAGSGAFF. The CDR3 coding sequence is TGTGCCAGCAGTTACTCGAAGGCAGGTTCAGGAGCTTTCTTT.